This TCR beta chain was obtained from a study of CD8+CD57+ T cells in acquired aplastic anemia. This clonotype was counted ten times or more. Genomic DNA acted as the template from which TCR beta VDJ combination and CDR3 sequence profiling were carried out. TCRdb processed the reads anew with MiXCR; each CDR3 protein has one entry. The sample has about 200,000 distinct CDR3 sequences, about 37% seen once. The germline CDR1 and CDR2 sequences are DFQATT and SNEGSKA (reference sequence). Trimming pared 5 bases from V and 9 bases from J, leaving 17 bases between. This CDR3 contains 13 residues. The sequence was collected from a human donor in good health, serving as a control. Sequenced sample: sorted CD4+, CD8+, or CD8+CD57+ T cells (not recorded which) from PBMCs. The chain joins TRBV20-1 to TRBJ2-4; D unresolved. The CDR3 spells CSAPRQGESIQYF. The DNA for the CDR3 is TGCAGTGCTCCCCGACAAGGAGAAAGCATTCAGTACTTC.